The 10 T cell receptor beta chains given below trace back to one sample, sequenced in a study of T cell repertoires in cytomegalovirus infection. TCRdb re-derived calls from the reads in MiXCR, one entry per CDR3 protein. Of about 490,000 distinct CDR3 sequences in the sample, around 10% were seen once. Sequenced material: PBMCs. These receptors were obtained from a human donor in good health (CMV status not recorded). Some clones in this sample may be carry-over from other donors' samples.

This clonotype was observed many times. The chain employs TRBV7-9 and TRBJ1-1, with D perhaps matching TRBD1 (5 bases). Germline CDR1 reads SEHNR; CDR2 reads FQNEAQ (reference sequence). Trimming cost V 0 bases and J 10 bases, with 21 bases left between them. CDR3 length: 16 amino acids. The CDR3 loop is CASSLATGVAGAGAFF. In nucleotides, the CDR3 is TGTGCCAGCAGCTTAGCTACGGGCGTTGCCGGGGCTGGAGCTTTCTTT.

This clonotype was recorded many times. J is TRBJ2-1 and V is TRBV28, with D possibly matching TRBD2 (5 bases). Deletions cut 7 bases from V and 8 bases from J, with 21 bases between. Germline assignment: CDR1 MDHEN and CDR2 SYDVKM. The CDR3 loop spans 15 amino acids. CDR3 nucleotides: TGTGCCAGCAACGACCGGCGGGTTTCGGTCCATGAGCAGTTCTTC. Translation gives CASNDRRVSVHEQFF. Combining the CDR3 with reference TRBV28 and TRBJ2-1 gives the whole variable domain DVKVTQSSRYLVKRTGEKVFLECVQDMDHENMFWYRQDPGLGLRLIYFSYDVKMKEKGDIPEGYSVSREKKERFSLILESASTNQTSMYLCASNDRRVSVHEQFFGPGTRLTVL.

For this clonotype: With a much larger clone just one base away, this may be a read error. This chain links TRBV12-3 or TRBV12-4 with TRBJ1-5, with a tentative D call TRBD1 (5 bases). CDR3 length: 18 residues. CDR3 amino acids: CASNLFGGRGGSGQPQHF. The CDR3 region has the DNA TGTGCCAGCAATTTATTCGGGGGACGCGGTGGGAGTGGTCAGCCCCAGCATTTT.

This clonotype came up many times. The chain couples TRBV5-6 to TRBJ2-1; either TRBD1 or TRBD2 may supply D (5 bases each). The CDR3 runs 14 residues. Germline CDR1 reads SGHDT; CDR2 reads YYEEEE. V lost 6 bases, J lost 4 bases, and 14 bases lay in between. The CDR3 spells CASNGGALYNEQFF. DNA of the CDR3: TGTGCCAGCAATGGGGGAGCCTTATACAATGAGCAGTTCTTC.

This clonotype was detected only a few times. This sequence joins TRBV5-1 and TRBJ1-1; D might be TRBD1 (6 bases). This CDR3 spans 14 amino acids. Germline V gene lookup returns CDR1 SGHRS and CDR2 YFSETQ. V lost 2 bases and J 8 bases, leaving 16 bases between the germline ends. The CDR3 region is CASSFNRAQGEAFF. The CDR3 DNA reads TGCGCCAGCAGCTTCAACAGGGCGCAGGGGGAAGCTTTCTTT.

This clonotype was picked up many times. V usage is TRBV2 and J usage is TRBJ2-4; 9 bases are shared with TRBD2. V gave up 3 bases and J gave up 0 bases; unmatched junction bases: 3. The CDR3 sequence is 16 residues long. Looked up from germline, CDR1 is SNHLY and CDR2 is FYNNEI. Here the CDR3 reads CASSEEAGGAKNIQYF. The DNA for the CDR3 is TGTGCCAGCAGTGAGGAAGCGGGGGGAGCCAAAAACATTCAGTACTTC.

This clonotype was detected many times. The chain uses TRBV27 and TRBJ2-7; D may match TRBD1 or TRBD2 (5 bases each). The CDR3 is made up of 15 amino acids. CDR1 is MNHEY and CDR2 is SMNVEV in the germline V gene (reference sequence). Trimming removed 0 bases from V and 6 bases from J, with 15 bases in between. The CDR3 reads CASSLSATSGGEQYF. CDR3 in DNA: TGTGCCAGCAGTTTATCCGCCACGTCTGGGGGCGAGCAGTACTTC.

This clonotype was observed at least ten times. The chain employs TRBV12-3 or TRBV12-4 and TRBJ1-2; 7 bases line up with TRBD1. CDR3 length: 15 residues. After removal of 2 bases from V and 5 bases from J, the junction contained 8 bases not matched to a gene. As DNA, the CDR3 is TGTGCCAGCAGTTTACCCGGGACAGTCGTTTATGGCTACACCTTC. Amino acid sequence: CASSLPGTVVYGYTF.

This sequence joins TRBV5-6 and TRBJ1-5; TRBD1 might be the D (5 bases). Trimming cost V 2 bases and J 3 bases, with 9 bases left between them. The CDR3 is 14 amino acids. Germline V gene data show CDR1 as SGHDT and CDR2 as YYEEEE. CDR3: CASSFAGLNQPQHF. The CDR3 coding sequence is TGTGCCAGCAGCTTTGCAGGGCTCAATCAGCCCCAGCATTTT. The whole variable domain, filled in from reference TRBV5-6 and TRBJ1-5, reads DAGVTQSPTHLIKTRGQQVTLRCSPKSGHDTVSWYQQALGQGPQFIFQYYEEEERQRGNFPDRFSGHQFPNYSSELNVNALLLGDSALYLCASSFAGLNQPQHFGDGTRLSIL.

V is TRBV20-1 and J is TRBJ2-2; 12 bases line up with TRBD2. The germline V gene encodes CDR1 DFQATT and CDR2 SNEGSKA (reference sequence). The CDR3 has 15 amino acids. Trimming at V came to 2 bases and at J to 9 bases, leaving 7 bases not matched to a gene. CDR3 region: CSARPTSGSVRELFF. CDR3 nucleotides: TGCAGTGCTAGACCGACTAGCGGGAGTGTGAGGGAGCTGTTTTTT.